This TCR beta chain originates from a study of CXCR3-negative and CXCR3-positive naive CD8 T cells (dated by TCRdb to the late 2010s). About the study as a whole: In total, some 130 million TRB reads were obtained, corresponding to roughly 1.5 +/- 0.3 million reads per library. The diversity and physicochemical repertoire analyses included under 12 donors pooled from two independent experiments. Naive subsets from about 5 donors and memory cells from 3 donors were included in the TRBV-TRBJ cluster analysis.

Beyond this particular receptor, the publication reports: Because surface CD5, which is linked to self-reactivity in mice, was comparable between the naive subsets, TCR interaction strength was also inferred from TRB CDR3 physicochemical properties. TRBV-TRBJ usage was similar between naive CXCR3-negative and CXCR3-positive cells from the same donor, while memory cells showed distinct patterns. Both naive subsets had comparably high repertoire diversity, while memory CD8+ T cells had much lower repertoire diversity. TRB CDR3s from CXCR3-positive naive cells showed higher hydrophobicity (lower Kidera factor 4), lower energy, and higher strength and volume indices than CXCR3-negative naive cells. Freshly isolated PBMCs were used for most assays because CXCR3 expression partially decreased after cryopreservation.

From cysteine to phenylalanine, the CDR3 is 15 amino acids long. DNA for this receptor is not on file. CDR1 and CDR2 (SEHNR, FQNEAQ) derive from the germline V gene (reference sequence). TCRdb records NextSeq 550 as the sequencer. The Human TCR Profiling Kit (MiLaboratory) was used to prepare UMI-labeled 5' RACE TRB cDNA libraries. The full amount of extracted RNA was used for cDNA synthesis, and the full amount of resulting cDNA was used for PCR amplification. Libraries were prepared in parallel with an identical number of PCR cycles. On the study's bioinformatics: MIGEC and MiXCR extracted about 53,000 +/- 10,000 unique UMI-labeled TRB cDNA molecules per library, requiring at least two reads per UMI. Each library averaged about 40,000 +/- 10,000 functional in-frame TRB CDR3 nucleotide clonotypes without stop codons. After downsampling to 5000 UMI-labeled TRB molecules per sample, diversity metrics, including normalized Shannon-Wiener and Chao1, were computed in VDJtools. VDJtools was used to calculate clonotype-size-weighted physicochemical properties of the central five CDR3 residues, namely interaction energy, strength, volume and Kidera factor 4. The reads, reprocessed by TCRdb, yield one row per CDR3 protein sequence and no DNA. TCRdb's processing, not the authors', yielded these V and J calls. The sample's records list 84,000 or so distinct CDR3 sequences. 1.6% of the sample rests with the top ten.

With regard to this clonotype: The antigen it binds to is not known.

Each CD8+ T cell subset was flow-sorted in triplicate, and around 320,000 cells per subset were placed directly into RLT lysis buffer. To exclude memory contaminants, naive CD8+ T cells were stringently defined as CD45RO-CCR7+CD27+CD95-. Peripheral blood mononuclear cells were isolated from buffy coats by standard density gradient centrifugation. A FACSAria III was used to flow-sort naive CD8+ T cells into CXCR3-negative and CXCR3-positive populations. Total RNA was extracted from sorted cells using an RNeasy Mini Kit. The rearrangement combines TRBV7-9 with TRBJ2-1. The TCR was taken from a human donor in good health. Some clones in this sample may be carry-over from other donors' samples. Sequenced: naive CXCR3- CD8+ T cells from blood. The cell subset or site tag for this specimen amounts to: CD45RO-CCR7+CD27+CD95- naive CD8+ T cells lacking CXCR3 (TNR3-). The CDR3 protein is CASSLGLGSYNEQFF.